The 21 T cell receptor beta chains listed next were all sequenced from one sample in a study of neurological immune-mediated disorders (dated by TCRdb to between 2018 and 2020). This specimen's time point label, per the study, means: longitudinal time-point 1 (baseline). Library creation used 5' RACE. Sequenced on an Illumina HiSeq 2500. The public reads were quality trimmed at Q25 with fastp and then assembled into clones with MiXCR by TCRdb, keeping productive beta chains. A single entry per CDR3 protein holds the most common genes and DNA from its merged rows. Within this sample are fewer than 90,000 distinct CDR3 sequences, with roughly 10% of them counted one time only. In total, the top ten clones hold 9.5% to 10% of the sample. Sequencing used PBMCs. The source is a man aged 25 to 40 in good health.

In its sample, this clonotype was seen many times. This rearrangement joins TRBV6-1 to TRBJ2-5; D may be TRBD1 or TRBD2 (5 bases each). The V end was cut by 6 bases, the J end by 1 base, with 9 bases between. From germline, CDR1 is MNHNS and CDR2 SASEGT. This CDR3 spans 13 amino acids. CDR3 coding DNA: TGTGCCAGCAGGCCGGGACCCCAAGAGACCCAGTACTTC. It encodes CASRPGPQETQYF.

V usage is TRBV5-1 and J usage is TRBJ2-5; the D gene is possibly TRBD1 (6 bases). Trimming took 0 bases from V and 5 from J, leaving 11 bases between them. The CDR3 contains 14 residues. CDR1 and CDR2 from the germline V gene are SGHRS and YFSETQ. Written as DNA, the CDR3 is TGCGCCAGCAGCTTGGAGGGGGTTCGGGAGACCCAGTACTTC. Residues: CASSLEGVRETQYF.

This clonotype was recorded many times. The gene calls are TRBV29-1 and TRBJ2-4, with 8 bases matching TRBD2. V shed 4 bases, J shed 4 bases, and the junction held 3 bases outside the gene matches. The germline gives CDR1 SQVTM, CDR2 ANQGSEA. The CDR3 consists of 13 residues. CDR3 loop: CSVVRGGKNIQYF. The CDR3 coding sequence is TGCAGCGTTGTACGGGGGGGTAAAAACATTCAGTACTTC.

Many counts were recorded for this clonotype. This chain uses TRBV6-4 with TRBJ2-2; D possibly uses TRBD1 or TRBD2 (5 bases each). V lost 6 bases, J lost 3 bases, and 14 bases lay in between. CDR1 and CDR2 from the germline V gene are MRHNA and SNTAGT. The CDR3 covers 15 residues. The CDR3, as DNA: TGTGCCAGCAGCCGGGGAGAAGGGGACACCGGGGAGCTGTTTTTT. The encoded protein is CASSRGEGDTGELFF.

This clonotype was counted only a few times. This chain connects TRBV7-3 to TRBJ2-7; D unclear. Germline V lookup: CDR1 SGHTA, CDR2 FQGTGA. V shed 0 bases and J shed 5 bases, with 2 bases lying between them. This CDR3 has 11 residues. DNA of the CDR3: TGTGCCAGCAGCTTAACCCACGAGCAGTACTTC. Protein product: CASSLTHEQYF.

This clonotype was observed many times. This rearrangement joins TRBV5-1 to TRBJ1-1; unclear D gene. V gave up 2 bases and J gave up 10 bases, with 12 bases separating them. Germline V CDR1 and CDR2: SGHRS, YFSETQ. CDR3 size: 12 residues. CDR3 in DNA: TGCGCCAGCAGCTTAAACACAGCGATAGCTTTCTTT. Encoded protein: CASSLNTAIAFF.

This clonotype was observed at least ten times. The chain carries TRBV11-2 and TRBJ2-1; 8 bases align to TRBD2. Germline values: CDR1 SGHAT, CDR2 FQNNGV. This CDR3 spans 17 amino acids. Germline trimming cut 2 bases from V and 1 base from J; bases unmatched to any gene: 7. This CDR3 is CASSLSYGRGSYNEQFF. CDR3 DNA sequence: TGTGCCAGCAGCTTATCCTACGGGAGGGGTTCCTACAATGAGCAGTTCTTC.

This clonotype has at least ten counts. The genes are TRBV5-1 and TRBJ2-2, with 8 bases that match TRBD1. The CDR3 sequence is 14 residues long. The ends lost 4 bases at V and 4 bases at J; junction bases unmatched: 3. Germline V gene lookup returns CDR1 SGHRS and CDR2 YFSETQ. The CDR3 region is CASSRGQATGELFF. CDR3 nucleotide sequence: TGCGCCAGCAGCCGGGGACAGGCCACCGGGGAGCTGTTTTTT. Supplemented by reference TRBV5-1 and TRBJ2-2, the full variable domain reads KAGVTQTPRYLIKTRGQQVTLSCSPISGHRSVSWYQQTPGQGLQFLFEYFSETQRNKGNFPGRFSGRQFSNSRSEMNVSTLELGDSALYLCASSRGQATGELFFGEGSRLTVL.

Ten or more counts support this clonotype. This chain connects TRBV20-1 to TRBJ1-3; D is possibly TRBD1 (5 bases). Trimming shortened V by 0 bases and J by 4 bases, and 10 bases separated the two germline ends. Germline V lookup: CDR1 DFQATT, CDR2 SNEGSKA (reference sequence). The CDR3 is made up of 14 amino acids. The CDR3 here is CSARDQGRGNTIYF. CDR3 sequence (DNA): TGCAGTGCTAGAGACCAGGGCCGAGGAAACACCATATATTTT.

This clonotype was detected many times. CDR3 in DNA: TGTGCCATCAGTTCGGGACAGGGGGCTCTCATAGAGCAGTACTTC. Translating gives CAISSGQGALIEQYF. The chain joins TRBV10-3 to TRBJ2-7; 12 bases align to TRBD1. The CDR3 covers 15 residues. Unmatched junction bases numbered 9, after V lost 5 bases and J lost 7 bases. Germline-derived CDR1 and CDR2 are ENHRY and SYGVKD.

This clonotype was detected many times. The rearrangement joins TRBV28 to TRBJ2-7; 11 bases are shared with TRBD1. Germline CDR1 MDHEN, CDR2 SYDVKM. This CDR3 contains 16 residues. The V and J ends lost 1 base and 1 base, in that order; junction bases with no gene match: 3. In DNA, the CDR3 is TGTGCCAGCAGTTTATCCGGGACAGGGGGATCCTACGAGCAGTACTTC. This translates into CASSLSGTGGSYEQYF.

This clonotype was seen ten or more times. This sequence joins TRBV29-1 and TRBJ2-7; 7 positions agree with TRBD2. The germline gives CDR1 SQVTM, CDR2 ANQGSEA. The ends lost 4 bases at V and 2 bases at J; junction bases unmatched: 8. The CDR3 runs 14 residues. CDR3 amino acids: CSVGRASGTYEQYF. CDR3 bases: TGCAGCGTTGGGAGGGCTAGCGGTACCTACGAGCAGTACTTC.

The gene calls are TRBV7-6 and TRBJ1-1; possible D gene TRBD1, 5 bases. V lost 1 base, J lost 0 bases, and 9 bases lay in between. Germline V CDR1 and CDR2: SGHVS, FNYEAQ. CDR3 length equals 15 residues. CDR3 protein: CASSLDWGVNTEAFF. The CDR3 nucleotides are TGTGCCAGCAGCTTAGATTGGGGGGTGAACACTGAAGCTTTCTTT.

This clonotype was observed a handful of times. A clone one base away is much larger, so this may be a read error. V usage is TRBV7-8 and J usage is TRBJ2-1; TRBD1 or TRBD2 may be the D gene (5 bases each). This CDR3 contains 18 residues. Deletions cut 0 bases from V and 9 bases from J, with 24 bases between. Germline V gene sequence: CDR1 SGHVS, CDR2 FQNEAQ. The CDR3 coding sequence is TGTGCCAGCAGCTTAGCGGTTGGTTCTACGGGACGCGGAGGTGAGCAGTTCTTC. Translation: CASSLAVGSTGRGGEQFF.

There are many counts of this clonotype. J is TRBJ2-7 and V is TRBV7-3; no firm D call. CDR3 size: 13 residues. Trimming left V 2 bases short and J 3 bases short, with 8 bases between. Germline CDR1 and CDR2: SGHTA and FQGTGA. CDR3 sequence reads: CASSLLPNYEQYF. Written as DNA, the CDR3 is TGTGCCAGCAGCTTACTACCTAACTACGAGCAGTACTTC.

This clonotype was picked up many times. The V call is TRBV20-1, the J call TRBJ2-1, with a weak D call TRBD1 (6 bases). The V gene lost 4 bases and the J gene lost 0 bases, with 13 bases spanning the gap. Germline V gives CDR1 DFQATT, CDR2 SNEGSKA (reference sequence). This CDR3 is 15 amino acids long. The CDR3 spells CSATGAKSSYNEQFF. The CDR3 DNA is TGCAGTGCTACAGGGGCCAAAAGCTCCTACAATGAGCAGTTCTTC.

This clonotype was counted ten times or more. V gene TRBV7-2 combines with J gene TRBJ1-3, with unresolved D. The CDR3 is made up of 13 amino acids. The V and J ends lost 7 bases and 4 bases respectively, with 11 bases between them. Germline CDR1 and CDR2: SGHTA and FQGNSA. CDR3 DNA sequence: TGTGCCAGCACCCCCGGGCGAGGAAACACCATATATTTT. Translated: CASTPGRGNTIYF. The whole variable domain, remainder taken from reference TRBV7-2 and TRBJ1-3, is GAGVSQSPSNKVTEKGKDVELRCDPISGHTALYWYRQSLGQGLEFLIYFQGNSAPDKSGLPSDRFSAERTGGSVSTLTIQRTQQEDSAVYLCASTPGRGNTIYFGEGSWLTVV.

This clonotype was observed at least ten times. The chain combines TRBV28 with TRBJ2-1, with 9 bases aligning to TRBD1. CDR1 MDHEN and CDR2 SYDVKM come from the germline V gene. The CDR3 covers 17 residues. V lost 7 bases to trimming and J lost 5 bases; unmatched junction nucleotides: 15. CDR3 residues: CASTNPWDREGHNEQFF. In nucleotides, the CDR3 is TGTGCCAGCACTAATCCCTGGGACAGGGAGGGCCACAATGAGCAGTTCTTC.

Ten or more counts support this clonotype. CDR3 nucleotides: TGTGCCAGCCTCGAGAGGACAGGGAACACCGGGGAGCTGTTTTTT. Translation gives CASLERTGNTGELFF. V gene TRBV11-1 combines with J gene TRBJ2-2; 7 bases match TRBD1. The CDR3 contains 15 residues. Trimming cost V 8 bases and J 1 base; bases outside gene matches: 7. The germline CDR1 and CDR2 sequences are SGHAT and FQDESV (reference sequence). Full variable domain (missing parts from reference TRBV11-1 and TRBJ2-2): EAEVAQSPRYKITEKSQAVAFWCDPISGHATLYWYRQILGQGPELLVQFQDESVVDDSQLPKDRFSAERLKGVDSTLKIQPAELGDSAMYLCASLERTGNTGELFFGEGSRLTVL.

This clonotype was seen repeatedly, ten times or more. The CDR3 sequence is CARSLKQPRGDTQYF. In DNA form, the CDR3 reads TGTGCCAGAAGCTTGAAACAGCCACGGGGAGATACGCAGTATTTT. J is TRBJ2-3 and V is TRBV5-3, with D perhaps TRBD2 (5 bases). TRBV5-3 is sorted into the ORF group, with uncertain function. This CDR3 has 15 residues. Trimming pared 1 base from V and 5 bases from J, leaving 14 bases between.

The table lists this clonotype with many counts. V usage is TRBV15 and J usage is TRBJ1-2, with a tentative D call TRBD1 (5 bases). In germline, CDR1 is LNHNV, CDR2 YYDKDF (reference sequence). Trimming left V 1 base short and J 8 bases short, with 29 bases between. The CDR3 is 19 amino acids. The CDR3 nucleotides read TGTGCCACCAGCAGAGGAGGGGAGGGATTGCTCATACCACGGGCCGGCTACACCTTC. This encodes CATSRGGEGLLIPRAGYTF.